The clone carrying this T cell receptor beta chain was detected a few times. This sample is part of a study of cytomegalovirus exposure and HLA in healthy donors. 13 Jbeta primers and 60 Vbeta primers were used for the PCR. Profiled with immunoSEQ multiplex PCR; TCRdb holds only in-frame clones, not every one. This table holds 110,000 or so clones, around 66% found once. The CDR3 length is 14 residues. V was pared by 0 bases and J by 4 bases, with 9 bases between. Germline V CDR1 and CDR2: MGHRA, YSYEKL. The chain has TRBV4-1 and TRBJ1-2; tentatively, D is TRBD1 (5 bases). Sequenced sample: PBMCs. This clonotype was sampled from a man aged 18 to 29 in good health and CMV-seropositive. This CDR3 reads CASSQEPQGYGYTF. In DNA, the CDR3 is TGCGCCAGCAGCCAAGAACCCCAGGGCTATGGCTACACCTTC.